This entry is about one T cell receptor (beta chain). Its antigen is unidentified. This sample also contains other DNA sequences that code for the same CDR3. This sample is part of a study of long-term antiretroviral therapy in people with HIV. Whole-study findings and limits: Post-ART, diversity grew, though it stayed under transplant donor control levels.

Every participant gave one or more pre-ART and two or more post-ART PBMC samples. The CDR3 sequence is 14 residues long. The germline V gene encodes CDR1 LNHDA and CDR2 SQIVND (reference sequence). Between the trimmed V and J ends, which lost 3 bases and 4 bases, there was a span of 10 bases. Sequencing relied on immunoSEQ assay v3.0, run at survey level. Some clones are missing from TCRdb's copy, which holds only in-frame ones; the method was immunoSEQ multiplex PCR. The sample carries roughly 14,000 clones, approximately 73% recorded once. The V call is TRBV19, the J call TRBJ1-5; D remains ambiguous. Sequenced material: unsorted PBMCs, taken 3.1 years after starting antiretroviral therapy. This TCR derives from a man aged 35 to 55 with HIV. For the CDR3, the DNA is TGTGCCAGTAGTATCGGCGAATCGAATCAGCCCCAGCATTTT. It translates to CASSIGESNQPQHF.